One TCR beta chain is described in this entry. Germline V gene data show CDR1 as LNHDA and CDR2 as SQIVND (reference sequence). V lost 6 bases and J lost 7, with 22 bases in between. The CDR3 covers 16 residues. These data belong to a study of blood T cell repertoires in COVID-19. TCRdb's table, derived via immunoSEQ multiplex PCR, lists solely in-frame clones and lacks some. The data contain 250,000 or so clones, 89% of them seen just once; the ten biggest clones take up less than 1%. The sequenced sample was peripheral blood. The source of this sequence is a middle-aged woman who had recovered from COVID-19. The genes are TRBV19 and TRBJ2-1; TRBD2 is a possible D gene (6 bases). The CDR3 sequence is CASRPLSGKAGNEQFF. The CDR3 DNA sequence: TGTGCCAGTAGACCACTTAGCGGAAAGGCGGGAAATGAGCAGTTCTTC.